Shown below are 4 T cell receptor beta chains from a single sample sequenced in a study of shared clonotypes between healthy human individuals. Sequencing used immunoSEQ multiplex PCR; TCRdb keeps in-frame clones, though not all of them. Of 900,000 to 1,200,000 clones listed, 78% were seen once; the top ten hold 0.6% to 0.75%. Material: memory CD4+ T cells from PBMCs. Subset meaning: CD45RA-negative fraction. These receptors all come from a man aged 18 to 30 in good health. Some clones in this sample may be carry-over from other donors' samples.

This rearrangement joins TRBV27 to TRBJ1-3; tentative D call: TRBD1 (6 bases). The germline V and J ends were trimmed by 8 bases and 3 bases, with 20 bases remaining between them. The germline V gene encodes CDR1 MNHEY and CDR2 SMNVEV (reference sequence). CDR3 length: 16 residues. In DNA form, the CDR3 reads TGTGCCAGCTCCCCACTGGGGGCAGGGCTTGGAAACACCATATATTTT. Its protein is CASSPLGAGLGNTIYF.

The chain is built from TRBV5-1 and TRBJ2-5, with 7 bases that match TRBD2. Germline CDR1 SGHRS, CDR2 YFSETQ. The CDR3 is 15 amino acids. The ends lost 0 bases at V and 6 bases at J; junction bases unmatched: 8. Written as DNA, the CDR3 is TGCGCCAGCAGCTTGGAAGCGGGACCCGAAAAGACCCAGTACTTC. This sequence encodes CASSLEAGPEKTQYF.

V gene TRBV6-5 combines with J gene TRBJ2-3, with 10 bases lining up with TRBD1. CDR3 length: 15 residues. V was clipped by 5 bases and J by 8 bases; unmatched bases: 10. CDR1 and CDR2 from the germline V gene are MNHEY and SVGAGI. CDR3 nucleotide sequence: TGTGCCAGCAGTCTGGTTGGGACAGGGGAAAGTACGCAGTATTTT. It specifies CASSLVGTGESTQYF.

The chain carries TRBV27 and TRBJ2-1; TRBD2 matches at 10 bases. Trimming at V came to 6 bases and at J to 4 bases, leaving 3 bases not matched to a gene. The V gene's germline CDR1 is MNHEY and CDR2 SMNVEV (reference sequence). The length of the CDR3 is 14 residues. CDR3 in amino acids: CASRLLAGYNEQFF. CDR3 nucleotide sequence: TGTGCCAGCAGACTACTAGCGGGATACAATGAGCAGTTCTTC.